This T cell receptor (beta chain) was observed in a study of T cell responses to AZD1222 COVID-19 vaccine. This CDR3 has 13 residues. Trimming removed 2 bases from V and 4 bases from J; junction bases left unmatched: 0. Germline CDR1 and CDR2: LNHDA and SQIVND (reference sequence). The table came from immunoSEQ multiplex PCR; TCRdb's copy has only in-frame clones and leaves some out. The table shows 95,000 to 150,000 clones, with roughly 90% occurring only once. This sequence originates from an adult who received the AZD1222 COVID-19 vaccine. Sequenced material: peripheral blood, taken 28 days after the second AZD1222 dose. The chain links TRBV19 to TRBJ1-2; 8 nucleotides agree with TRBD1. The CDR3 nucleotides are TGTGCCAGTAGTATACAGGGGGCCTATGGCTACACCTTC. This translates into CASSIQGAYGYTF.